The rows below give T cell receptor beta chains drawn from one sample of a study of post-analysis software for immune sequencing data. TCRdb analysed the PCR reads with MiXCR anew, one entry per CDR3 protein. The sample carries about 760,000 distinct CDR3 sequences, 30% recorded once. The sample comprised blood. The receptors here all came from a girl aged 5-17 years with multiple sclerosis. Each CDR3 is given with its conserved first and last residue. Each record gives: V gene, D gene, clone size, J gene, CDR3 protein, CDR3 DNA. A D gene is named only where the DNA matches it firmly. Size values are once, few and many counts, or a class for expanded clones, and some rows have none.

TRBV4-3,NA,few,TRBJ2-3,CASSARVTDTQYF,TGCGCCAGCAGCGCCCGGGTCACAGATACGCAGTATTTT
TRBV24-1,TRBD1,few,TRBJ1-2,CATRGQGLEYGYTF,TGTGCCACCAGGGGACAGGGTTTGGAGTATGGCTACACCTTC
TRBV20-1,NA,few,TRBJ2-5,CSAGPPGRQETQYF,TGCAGTGCTGGCCCCCCGGGGCGACAAGAGACCCAGTACTTC
TRBV20-1,NA,NA,TRBJ1-2,CSALSSPAHGYTF,TGCAGTGCCTTGTCCTCCCCGGCGCATGGCTACACCTTC
TRBV7-9,NA,many,TRBJ2-5,CASSSDGQKETQYF,TGTGCCAGCAGTAGCGATGGACAGAAGGAGACCCAGTACTTC
TRBV12-3/TRBV12-4,NA,few,TRBJ2-1,CASSENEQFF,TGTGCCAGCTCGGAGAATGAGCAGTTCTTC
TRBV6-6,NA,few,TRBJ2-7,CAIHGGTGSQYF,TGTGCCATCCACGGGGGAACTGGTTCGCAGTACTTC
TRBV24-1,TRBD1,NA,TRBJ2-5,CATSDARTGYLETQYF,TGTGCCACCAGTGATGCCCGGACAGGATACTTGGAGACCCAGTACTTC
TRBV7-2,TRBD2,few,TRBJ2-3,CASSSTSGSGDTQYF,TGTGCCAGCAGCTCGACTAGCGGGAGTGGGGATACGCAGTATTTT
TRBV6-5,NA,few,TRBJ1-6,CASSYHPARSSYNSPLHF,TGTGCCAGCAGTTACCACCCGGCGAGAAGCTCCTATAATTCACCCCTCCACTTT
TRBV11-1,TRBD2,NA,TRBJ2-5,CASSLGASYHSKPGLAGEETQYF,TGTGCCAGCAGCTTAGGAGCCTCCTATCATAGCAAACCGGGACTAGCGGGGGAAGAGACCCAGTACTTC
TRBV7-9,NA,few,TRBJ2-1,CASSLGIREQFF,TGTGCCAGCAGCTTAGGAATTCGTGAGCAGTTCTTC
TRBV4-3,NA,few,TRBJ1-2,CASSQALGTRYGYTF,TGCGCCAGCAGCCAAGCTTTGGGGACGCGCTATGGCTACACCTTC
TRBV12-3/TRBV12-4,NA,NA,TRBJ1-5,CASSFRRTDQPQHF,TGTGCCAGCAGTTTTAGACGGACCGATCAGCCCCAGCATTTT
TRBV29-1,NA,few,TRBJ2-7,CSVEDRGLGEQYF,TGCAGCGTTGAAGATCGGGGTCTGGGCGAGCAGTACTTC
TRBV20-1,NA,NA,TRBJ2-5,CSAERAAQYF,TGCAGTGCTGAACGAGCGGCCCAGTACTTC
TRBV5-1,NA,NA,TRBJ1-2,CASSLADAYGYTF,TGCGCCAGCAGCTTGGCCGATGCCTATGGCTACACCTTC
TRBV7-9,NA,NA,TRBJ2-1,CASSPPDSNSYNEQFF,TGTGCCAGCAGCCCCCCCGACAGTAACTCCTACAATGAGCAGTTCTTC
TRBV4-1,NA,NA,TRBJ1-1,CASSSVGVTEAFF,TGCGCCAGCAGCTCCGTGGGGGTCACTGAAGCTTTCTTT
TRBV27,TRBD2,NA,TRBJ2-3,CASSLTSGTKDTQYF,TGTGCCAGCAGTCTGACTAGCGGGACTAAAGATACGCAGTATTTT
TRBV21-1,NA,once,TRBJ2-1,CASSKRSFLGVGAGYNEQFF,TGTGCCAGCAGCAAGCGGTCCTTTTTGGGTGTCGGGGCGGGGTACAATGAGCAGTTCTTC
TRBV4-3,NA,NA,TRBJ2-6,CASSQDFRGYGANVLTF,TGCGCCAGCAGCCAAGATTTCCGGGGATACGGGGCCAACGTCCTGACTTTC
TRBV27,NA,NA,TRBJ2-3,CASRKKVEDTQYF,TGTGCCAGCAGAAAGAAAGTGGAAGATACGCAGTATTTT
TRBV7-2,NA,NA,TRBJ1-2,CASSLIRTNYGYTF,TGTGCCAGCAGCTTAATCAGGACAAACTATGGCTACACCTTC
TRBV6-1,TRBD2,NA,TRBJ2-3,CASSERLAGGTDTQYF,TGTGCCAGCAGTGAACGACTAGCGGGGGGCACAGATACGCAGTATTTT
TRBV5-1,NA,few,TRBJ1-6,CASSLDLPGNSPLHF,TGCGCCAGCAGCTTGGATCTCCCGGGTAATTCACCCCTCCACTTT
TRBV15,NA,few,TRBJ2-7,CATSIDREGYNEQYF,TGTGCCACCAGCATAGACAGGGAGGGCTACAATGAGCAGTACTTC
TRBV12-5,TRBD1,NA,TRBJ2-1,CASGLEPRTGSSYNEQFF,TGTGCTAGTGGTTTGGAGCCTCGGACAGGGAGCTCCTACAATGAGCAGTTCTTC
TRBV12-3/TRBV12-4,NA,NA,TRBJ2-3,CASRVGASTDAQYF,TGTGCCAGCAGAGTCGGGGCCAGCACAGATGCGCAGTATTTT
TRBV28,NA,few,TRBJ2-3,CASSLDWRDTQYF,TGTGCCAGCAGTCTGGACTGGAGAGATACGCAGTATTTT
TRBV6-1,TRBD1,few,TRBJ1-1,CASLRAGGLETEAFF,TGTGCCAGCCTCCGCGCAGGGGGTTTGGAAACTGAAGCTTTCTTT
TRBV6-4,TRBD1,many,TRBJ2-1,CASSLKGQGIPNEQFF,TGTGCCAGCAGCCTTAAGGGACAGGGAATACCCAATGAGCAGTTCTTC
TRBV20-1,NA,NA,TRBJ1-5,CSARIPVGDAQPQHF,TGCAGTGCTCGAATACCCGTGGGAGACGCTCAGCCCCAGCATTTT
TRBV20-1,NA,few,TRBJ2-7,CSALRDGGTYEQYF,TGCAGTGCCCTAAGGGACGGGGGAACCTACGAGCAGTACTTC
TRBV6-2/TRBV6-3,TRBD2,NA,TRBJ2-7,CASTALAGGRYEQYF,TGTGCCAGCACCGCCCTAGCGGGAGGCCGCTACGAGCAGTACTTC
TRBV6-4,TRBD2,many,TRBJ2-1,CASSRTSGTYNEQFF,TGTGCCAGCAGCCGGACTAGCGGAACCTACAATGAGCAGTTCTTC
TRBV12-3/TRBV12-4,NA,NA,TRBJ1-5,CASSLVIGPGGRNSNQPQHF,TGTGCCAGCAGTTTGGTCATTGGGCCTGGGGGGAGGAATAGCAATCAGCCCCAGCATTTT
TRBV10-3,NA,few,TRBJ1-4,CAISESRETNEKLFF,TGTGCCATCAGTGAGTCCAGGGAAACTAATGAAAAACTGTTTTTT
TRBV2,TRBD2,NA,TRBJ2-5,CASSVTSGIETQYF,TGTGCCAGCAGCGTGACTAGCGGGATTGAGACCCAGTACTTC
TRBV20-1,NA,few,TRBJ2-7,CSARESHRVDEQYF,TGCAGTGCTAGAGAAAGCCACAGGGTGGACGAGCAGTACTTC
TRBV20-1,TRBD2,NA,TRBJ2-7,CSAGDLLAGGNEQYF,TGCAGTGCTGGAGATCTGCTAGCGGGAGGGAATGAGCAGTACTTC
TRBV25-1,NA,few,TRBJ2-1,CASSGGVAQASSYNEQFF,TGTGCCAGCAGTGGGGGGGTAGCCCAGGCGAGCTCCTACAATGAGCAGTTCTTC
TRBV15,NA,NA,TRBJ2-7,CATSRLSLGSYNEQYF,TGTGCCACCAGCAGGTTATCCCTTGGGTCCTACAATGAGCAGTACTTC
TRBV11-2,NA,once,TRBJ2-1,CASSLGRGVNNEQFF,TGTGCCAGCAGCTTAGGGCGCGGGGTAAACAATGAGCAGTTCTTC
TRBV24-1,NA,few,TRBJ1-2,CATSVAGQDFYGYTF,TGTGCCACCAGCGTCGCTGGGCAGGACTTCTATGGCTACACCTTC
TRBV20-1,NA,NA,TRBJ1-5,CSARVIRGGLSNQPQHF,TGCAGTGCTAGGGTAATTAGGGGCGGTCTCAGCAATCAGCCCCAGCATTTT
TRBV15,NA,few,TRBJ1-1,CATSRDLGKNTEAFF,TGTGCCACCAGCAGAGATCTTGGAAAGAACACTGAAGCTTTCTTT
TRBV27,NA,NA,TRBJ2-1,CASRMDSYNEQFF,TGTGCCAGCAGGATGGACAGCTACAATGAGCAGTTCTTC
TRBV21-1,NA,NA,TRBJ2-4,CASGKNCSGLAGVFGQYF,TGTGCCAGCGGCAAAAATTGTTCGGGACTAGCGGGAGTGTTTGGGCAGTACTTC
TRBV15,NA,NA,TRBJ1-6,CATSRDPITAVPLHF,TGTGCCACCAGCAGAGATCCCATTACCGCTGTCCCCCTCCACTTT
TRBV24-1,NA,few,TRBJ2-3,CATSDRDGILTDTQYF,TGTGCCACCAGTGATCGGGACGGAATCCTCACAGATACGCAGTATTTT
TRBV4-1,NA,few,TRBJ1-6,CASSQEEGGYNSPLHF,TGCGCCAGCAGCCAAGAAGAGGGGGGCTATAATTCACCCCTCCACTTT
TRBV10-3,NA,few,TRBJ2-3,CAISEGTDTQYF,TGTGCCATCAGTGAGGGCACAGATACGCAGTATTTT
TRBV6-6,NA,few,TRBJ1-6,CASSWGGGGNSPLHF,TGTGCCAGCAGTTGGGGGGGGGGAGGAAATTCACCCCTCCACTTT
TRBV20-1,NA,few,TRBJ2-5,CSAMIESYRETQYF,TGCAGTGCTATGATAGAGTCCTATCGAGAGACCCAGTACTTC
TRBV5-1,TRBD1,few,TRBJ1-6,CASSLDWGQGGSPLHF,TGCGCCAGCAGCTTGGACTGGGGACAGGGAGGTTCACCCCTCCACTTT
TRBV29-1,NA,many,TRBJ1-1,CSAGGSIKGGEAFF,TGCAGCGCTGGGGGGTCAATAAAGGGAGGTGAAGCTTTCTTT
TRBV7-9,NA,few,TRBJ1-5,CASSFIGGLRGNQPQHF,TGTGCCAGCAGCTTCATCGGGGGACTACGGGGCAATCAGCCCCAGCATTTT
TRBV20-1,NA,few,TRBJ2-1,CSARDRGGKPYNEQFF,TGCAGTGCTAGAGATAGGGGTGGCAAGCCTTACAATGAGCAGTTCTTC
TRBV5-1,TRBD1,NA,TRBJ2-5,CASSLNGQGQETQYF,TGCGCCAGCAGCTTGAATGGACAGGGGCAAGAGACCCAGTACTTC